This T cell receptor beta chain was observed in a study of T-cell memory formation after mild COVID-19 (dated by TCRdb to the early 2020s). Regarding the complete study: TCR sequence clusters from the two donors were found to be largely donor specific. In two donors, T-cell clones that expanded and contracted after mild COVID-19 were followed by sequencing TCRalpha and TCRbeta repertoires longitudinally. Two young, previously healthy adult volunteers, one female and one male, were included in the cohort.

For CDR1 and CDR2, the germline V gene (reference sequence) lists LNHDA and SQIVND. There are 13 amino acids in the CDR3, from cysteine to phenylalanine inclusive. Only the CDR3 DNA stays, 39 bases, in frame from base 1. V is cut back by 10 bases and J by 2 bases, with 7 bases in the junction unmatched. PBMCs were isolated by Ficoll-Paque density gradient centrifugation. For sequencing, an Illumina NovaSeq 6000 was employed. Using 5'RACE with constant-segment primers, TCRalpha and TCRbeta cDNA libraries were constructed, with sample barcodes and unique molecular identifiers added in the process. Trizol reagent was used to extract RNA from every sample. Libraries were amplified in two PCR steps, with a second sample barcode and Illumina TruSeq adapters added in the second step. Libraries were sequenced on an Illumina NovaSeq with 2 x 150 bp paired-end reads. Under the source paper's analysis protocol: Demultiplexing of reads and collapsing into UMI-guided consensus sequences were performed with migec v1.2.7. With mixcr v2.1.11, UMI consensuses were aligned to TRA and TRB V and J templates and assembled into clonotypes. A clonotype was counted as expanded or contracted only if both edgeR and NoisET called the change significant, with noise models trained on biological replicates. edgeR calls used a false discovery rate-adjusted p below 0.01 and a log2 fold-change threshold of 1. As an exploratory analysis of dynamics, max-normalized trajectories of the 1000 most abundant clonotypes were examined with PCA combined with hierarchical clustering. The CD4 or CD8 phenotype of responding clones was assigned using the separately sequenced CD4+ and CD8+ repertoires. Using fastp at Q25 and MiXCR, TCRdb reprocessed the public reads and kept productive beta chains. Under each unique CDR3 protein, matching rows form one entry showing the most common genes and DNA. It is TCRdb's table, rather than the study itself, that gives the V and J calls and clone size. The sample includes 350,000 to 500,000 distinct CDR3 sequences, with about a sixth observed a single time. The top ten clones comprise about 22% of the sample.

Notes on this clonotype: It has no known antigen specificity. It has no much larger one-base neighbor in the sample; base qualities were not kept.

Study-wide conclusions, independent of this receptor: Some responding clones were found in pre-infection memory, which suggests that pre-existing cross-reactive memory T cells took part in the SARS-CoV-2 response. Balanced CD4/CD8 phenotypes were observed for clones contracting from day 15 to 85, whereas a bias towards CD4+ was observed for a second wave of clones expanding from day 15 to 37. Contracting CD4+ clones turned up mainly in the CM and EM memory subsets, whereas EMRA was where CD8+ clones were enriched. Whether the second-wave clones peaking on day 37 were SARS-CoV-2 specific was not confirmed. Only two mild cases were covered by the study, and larger cohorts that include severe cases with pre-infection samples were considered necessary.

Material: PBMCs or a T cell subset sorted from them (not recorded which). The rearrangement joined TRBV19 to TRBJ2-7; 8 bases in the junction line up with TRBD1. The TCR was taken from a man aged 18 to 30 who had mild COVID-19 (a few samples of this study predate the infection). The sample titles of this study are shuffled in the database, so cell type and time point are left out; the donor was told from shared clones. Read as DNA, the sequence is TGTGCCACATCGGCGACAGGGGCCTACGAGCAGTACTTC. This sequence encodes CATSATGAYEQYF.